The sequence of this TCR beta chain was determined in a study of cytomegalovirus exposure and HLA in healthy donors. Looking at the study overall: Earlier findings included over 90 million unique TCR beta sequences obtained from 150 million to 200 million T cells.

Study findings and constraints: TCR beta chain V- and J-gene trimming was linked, in a later analysis, to a missense variant in DCLRE1C. Confirmation was obtained in vitro that a few CMV-associated chains are specific for CMV antigens.

The PCR contained 60 Vbeta and 13 Jbeta primers. Original processing notes: Among the unique TCR beta chains that a later analysis counted, about 86 million in all, about 12 million were shared. Using immunoSEQ multiplex PCR, the repertoire was profiled, and TCRdb retains in-frame clones only, with some absent. V and J calls and clone size come straight from that table; D and trimming were deduced from the DNA. The data hold roughly 190,000 clones, with around 81% observed a single time. As concerns this clone: What it binds is unknown.

Germline loops: CDR1 SGHRS, CDR2 YFSETQ. The J segment lost 5 bases and the V segment lost 2 bases, leaving 13 bases of the junction unmatched. The CDR3 sequence is 17 residues long. The sequenced material came from PBMCs. The receptor was derived from a young man in good health and CMV-seronegative. The chain carries TRBV5-1 and TRBJ1-1; TRBD1 agrees at 9 bases. Written as DNA, the CDR3 is TGCGCCAGCAGCTTTGTCCCGGGACAGGGTTCGGGGACTGAAGCTTTCTTT. This translates into CASSFVPGQGSGTEAFF. The entire variable domain, with the rest obtained from reference TRBV5-1 and TRBJ1-1, is as follows: KAGVTQTPRYLIKTRGQQVTLSCSPISGHRSVSWYQQTPGQGLQFLFEYFSETQRNKGNFPGRFSGRQFSNSRSEMNVSTLELGDSALYLCASSFVPGQGSGTEAFFGQGTRLTVV.